The clone carrying this T cell receptor (beta chain) was seen only a few times. Its antigen is not known. The authors ran a second PCR of roughly 6 to 12 cycles using a sample-barcoded 5' primer and a J-beta primer mix. TCRdb ran MiXCR on the 5' RACE reads and lists one entry per CDR3 protein. The sample has roughly 1.6 million distinct CDR3 sequences, 30% to 35% seen once. The data originate from a study of blood T cells in healthy people across ages. Findings of the study overall: Nothing was known about donor CMV status, and this possibly confounded expanded clonotype changes.

Trimming shortened V by 3 bases and J by 4 bases, and 12 bases separated the two germline ends. The CDR3 sequence is 13 residues long. Per germline, CDR1 DFQATT and CDR2 SNEGSKA (reference sequence). The chain links TRBV20-1 to TRBJ1-1, with D unresolved. The TCR was taken from a young woman in good health. The sequenced sample consisted of blood. The CDR3 region is CSASTSGSTEAFF. In DNA form, the CDR3 reads TGCAGTGCTAGTACGAGTGGCAGCACTGAAGCTTTCTTT.